This T cell receptor (beta chain) was obtained from a study of blood T cell repertoires in COVID-19 (dated by TCRdb to the early 2020s). About the full investigation: The collaborator samples originated in the United States, Italy and Spain and spanned the acute and convalescent phases of COVID-19. The prospective study material was composed of cDNA or gDNA derived from T cells, B-cell-depleted T cells, or PBMCs. The dataset comprised deeply sampled blood TCRbeta repertoires from subjects exposed to, actively infected with, or recovered from COVID-19. The repertoires were released in a freely available public database meant as a resource for research on the immune response to SARS-CoV-2. Samples were obtained from the ongoing ImmuneRACE study (first 160 participants) and from roughly 1,300 subjects provided by 6 global collaborators. The sample metadata nearly always contained a de-identified subject ID, COVID-19 status, age in years and sex. Where HLA class I and class II types were available, the types were taken from metadata supplied by the sample provider, not from assay-based typing. The investigation overall reported the following: How much clinical and demographic metadata was included differed by source and by participant, and the metadata was provided uncurated.

Details on this clone: This clone's antigen is unknown. Within one base of it there is no much larger clone, and no base qualities were kept.

Each collaborating institution followed its own protocols to collect whole blood in K2EDTA tubes. For TCRbeta analysis, collaborators shipped samples in one of three forms: frozen whole blood, isolated PBMCs, or DNA extracted from either of those sample types. TCRbeta CDR3 regions were amplified from genomic DNA by means of the immunoSEQ Assay, a bias-controlled multiplex PCR. On the study's bioinformatics: Nucleated cell counts per sample were estimated from amplification of reference gene primers within the assay. To quantify the absolute abundance of each unique TCRbeta CDR3 rearrangement, sequence reads were collapsed and filtered. For each sample, productive Simpson clonality was calculated by taking the square root of Simpson's diversity index across productive rearrangements. Not all clones reach the TCRdb copy of this immuneACCESS table, which keeps in-frame sequences only. Checked studies attribute under half of the gap to unresolved V genes and leave the rest unexplained. Clonal size and the V and J genes are those of that table, whereas D and trimming came from the DNA. Recorded for this sample are over 110,000 clones; approximately 81% of them occurred a single time. The top ten hold around 8.2% of the sample.

This clonotype was sampled from a human donor in a cohort sampled during active COVID-19. Input material: peripheral blood.

The CDR3 region reads CASSIQGYGEQFF. The DNA sequence is TGTGCCAGCAGCATACAGGGGTATGGTGAGCAGTTCTTC. This chain joins TRBV7-3 to TRBJ2-1, with 7 junctional bases fitting TRBD1. The CDR3, cysteine through phenylalanine, is 13 amino acids long. The entry retains the CDR3 DNA only, 39 bases that are in frame from base 1. According to the germline V gene, CDR1 reads SGHTA and CDR2 reads FQGTGA. Unmatched junction bases come to 7, with V trimmed by 5 bases and J by 9 bases.